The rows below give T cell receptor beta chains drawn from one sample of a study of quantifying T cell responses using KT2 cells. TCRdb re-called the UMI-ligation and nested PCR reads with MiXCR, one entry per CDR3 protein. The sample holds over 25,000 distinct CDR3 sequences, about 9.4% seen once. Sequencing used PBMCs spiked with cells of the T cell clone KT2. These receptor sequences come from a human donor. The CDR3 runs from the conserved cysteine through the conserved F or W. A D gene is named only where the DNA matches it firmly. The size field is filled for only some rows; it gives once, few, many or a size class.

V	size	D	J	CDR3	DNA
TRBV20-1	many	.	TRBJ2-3	CSAPPATDTQYF	TGCAGTGCGCCTCCCGCGACAGATACGCAGTATTTT
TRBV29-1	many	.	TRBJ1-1	CSADSMNTEAFF	TGCAGCGCGGACAGCATGAACACTGAAGCTTTCTTT
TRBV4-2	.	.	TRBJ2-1	CASSQETGYNEQFF	TGTGCCAGCAGCCAAGAAACTGGATACAATGAGCAGTTCTTC
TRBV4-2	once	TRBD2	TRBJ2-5	CASSQWSGRETQYF	TGTGCCAGCAGCCAATGGAGCGGGAGAGAGACCCAGTACTTC
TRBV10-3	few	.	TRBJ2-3	CAISEAGYTQYF	TGTGCCATCAGTGAGGCGGGGTATACGCAGTATTTT
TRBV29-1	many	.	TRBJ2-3	CSVRADTQYF	TGCAGCGTTCGCGCAGATACGCAGTATTTT
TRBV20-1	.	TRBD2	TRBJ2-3	CSASLRGGPDTQYF	TGCAGTGCTTCCCTGCGGGGGGGGCCAGATACGCAGTATTTT
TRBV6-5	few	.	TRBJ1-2	CASTLSTGYRYTF	TGTGCCAGCACCCTATCAACAGGGTATCGCTACACCTTC
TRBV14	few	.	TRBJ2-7	CASSRAVPSYEQYF	TGTGCCAGCAGCCGGGCTGTGCCCTCCTACGAGCAGTACTTC
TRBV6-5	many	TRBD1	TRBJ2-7	CASSRNQGVKLYEQYF	TGTGCCAGCAGCCGAAATCAGGGGGTTAAGCTCTACGAGCAGTACTTC
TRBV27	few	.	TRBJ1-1	CASSLNNLNTEAFF	TGTGCCAGCAGTTTAAACAACCTGAACACTGAAGCTTTCTTT
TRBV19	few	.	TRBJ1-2	CASSNRTRLYGYTF	TGTGCCAGTAGTAACCGGACAAGGCTCTATGGCTACACCTTC
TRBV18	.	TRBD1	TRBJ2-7	CASSPNPAGGLGEQYF	TGTGCCAGCTCACCAAACCCTGCAGGGGGCTTGGGCGAGCAGTACTTC
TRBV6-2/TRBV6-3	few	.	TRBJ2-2	CASTMGGSGELFF	TGTGCCAGCACGATGGGCGGATCCGGGGAGCTGTTTTTT
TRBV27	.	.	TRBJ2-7	CASTPIARRSYEQYF	TGTGCCAGCACTCCGATAGCGCGCCGCTCCTACGAGCAGTACTTC
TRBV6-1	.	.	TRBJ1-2	CASSDGLRESWGDYGYTF	TGTGCCAGCAGTGATGGTCTCCGGGAAAGTTGGGGGGACTATGGCTACACCTTC
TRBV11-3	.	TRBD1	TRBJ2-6	CASSARQGPGSGANVLTF	TGTGCCAGCAGCGCGCGACAGGGCCCAGGTTCCGGGGCCAACGTCCTGACTTTC
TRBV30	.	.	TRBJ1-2	CAWLGGNYGYTF	TGTGCCTGGCTCGGGGGTAACTATGGCTACACCTTC
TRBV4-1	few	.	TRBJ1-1	CASSQDGGRAANTEAFF	TGCGCCAGCAGCCAAGATGGCGGCAGGGCAGCCAACACTGAAGCTTTCTTT
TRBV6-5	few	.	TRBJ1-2	CASSHNPPYGYTF	TGTGCCAGCAGCCACAACCCACCTTATGGCTACACCTTC
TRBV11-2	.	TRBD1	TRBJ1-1	CASSNTGGTEAFF	TGTGCCAGCAGTAATACAGGGGGAACTGAAGCTTTCTTT
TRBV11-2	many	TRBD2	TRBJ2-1	CASSLDQLAGVDEQFF	TGTGCCAGCAGCTTAGATCAACTAGCGGGGGTAGATGAGCAGTTCTTC
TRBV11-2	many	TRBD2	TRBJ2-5	CASSLPSGRSETQYF	TGTGCCAGCAGCTTACCTAGCGGGAGGTCGGAGACCCAGTACTTC
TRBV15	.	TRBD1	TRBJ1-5	CATSRHRGLNQPQHF	TGTGCCACCAGCAGGCACAGGGGGCTTAATCAGCCCCAGCATTTT
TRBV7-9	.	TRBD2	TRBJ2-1	CASSSDSGGTYNEQFF	TGTGCCAGCAGCTCCGATAGCGGGGGAACCTACAATGAGCAGTTCTTC
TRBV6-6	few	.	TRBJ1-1	CASSTLTRGSEAFF	TGTGCCAGCAGTACACTCACCAGGGGCTCTGAAGCTTTCTTT
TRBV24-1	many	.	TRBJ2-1	CATSETEYNEQFF	TGTGCCACCAGTGAGACAGAATACAATGAGCAGTTCTTC
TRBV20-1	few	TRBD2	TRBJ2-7	CSATPLGREVSYEQYF	TGCAGTGCTACTCCCCTAGGGCGGGAGGTCTCCTACGAGCAGTACTTC
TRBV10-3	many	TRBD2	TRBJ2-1	CAISDPIAGEVLDEQFF	TGTGCCATCAGTGATCCCATAGCGGGAGAGGTCCTCGATGAGCAGTTCTTC
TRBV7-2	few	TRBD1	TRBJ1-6	CASSPDRANSPLHF	TGTGCCAGCAGCCCGGACAGGGCTAATTCACCCCTCCACTTT
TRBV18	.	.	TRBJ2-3	CASSPLTGPDTQYF	TGTGCCAGCTCACCACTTACCGGACCAGATACGCAGTATTTT
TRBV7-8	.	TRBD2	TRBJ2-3	CASSPRTSGTDTQYF	TGTGCCAGCAGCCCGAGGACTAGCGGAACAGATACGCAGTATTTT
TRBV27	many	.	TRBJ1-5	CASSWGINQPQHF	TGTGCCAGCAGTTGGGGTATCAATCAGCCCCAGCATTTT
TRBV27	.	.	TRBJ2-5	CASSPRPGVGVKTQYF	TGTGCCAGCAGTCCCCGCCCGGGTGTAGGTGTAAAGACCCAGTACTTC
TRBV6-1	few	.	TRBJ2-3	CASSIPGVITQYF	TGTGCCAGCAGTATCCCGGGGGTCATTACGCAGTATTTT
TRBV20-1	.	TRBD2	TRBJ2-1	CSARVAGGLVYNEQFF	TGCAGTGCTAGGGTAGCGGGAGGTTTAGTCTACAATGAGCAGTTCTTC
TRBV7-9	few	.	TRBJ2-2	CASSPTQGTGELFF	TGTGCCAGCAGCCCGACTCAGGGCACCGGGGAGCTGTTTTTT
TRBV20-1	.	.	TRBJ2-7	CSARSGSYEQYF	TGCAGTGCTAGATCAGGGTCCTACGAGCAGTACTTC
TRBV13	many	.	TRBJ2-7	CASSSSSYEQYF	TGTGCCAGCAGCTCCAGCTCCTACGAGCAGTACTTC
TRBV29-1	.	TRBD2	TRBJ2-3	CSVQRGGTDTQYF	TGCAGCGTTCAGCGGGGGGGCACAGATACGCAGTATTTT
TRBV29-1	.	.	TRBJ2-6	CSVEEPPGANVLTF	TGCAGCGTTGAGGAACCCCCTGGGGCCAACGTCCTGACTTTC
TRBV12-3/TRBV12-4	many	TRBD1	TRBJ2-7	CASTLQTGNSYEQYF	TGTGCCAGCACCTTACAGACAGGGAACTCCTACGAGCAGTACTTC
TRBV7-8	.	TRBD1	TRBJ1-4	CASSLAGQGQKLFF	TGTGCCAGCAGCTTAGCGGGACAGGGGCAAAAACTGTTTTTT
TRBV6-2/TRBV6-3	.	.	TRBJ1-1	CASSYGGVTEAFF	TGTGCCAGCAGTTACGGGGGGGTTACTGAAGCTTTCTTT
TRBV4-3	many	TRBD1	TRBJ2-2	CASSRTGTGGVSTGELFF	TGCGCCAGCAGCCGAACCGGGACAGGGGGCGTGTCGACCGGGGAGCTGTTTTTT
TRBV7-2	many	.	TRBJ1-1	CASSFRDEAFF	TGTGCCAGCAGCTTCAGGGATGAAGCTTTCTTT
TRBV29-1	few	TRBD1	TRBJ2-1	CSVEHDGTGVNEQFF	TGCAGCGTTGAACACGACGGGACAGGTGTCAATGAGCAGTTCTTC
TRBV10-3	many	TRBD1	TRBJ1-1	CATGGQGGTEAFF	TGTGCCACCGGAGGACAGGGAGGAACTGAAGCTTTCTTT
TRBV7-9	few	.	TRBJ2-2	CASSSFPRSTGPEGTGELFF	TGTGCCAGCAGCTCTTTTCCCCGGTCCACAGGGCCGGAGGGCACCGGGGAGCTGTTTTTT
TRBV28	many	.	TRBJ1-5	CASSLSQSQPQHF	TGTGCCAGCAGTTTGAGTCAGAGTCAGCCCCAGCATTTT
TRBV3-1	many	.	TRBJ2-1	CASSDEKLSANYNEQFF	TGTGCCAGCAGCGATGAAAAACTTAGCGCTAATTACAATGAGCAGTTCTTC
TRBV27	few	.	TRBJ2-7	CASSLRDDYEQYF	TGTGCCAGCAGTTTAAGAGACGACTACGAGCAGTACTTC
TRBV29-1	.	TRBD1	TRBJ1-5	CSVGSTGDNQPQHF	TGCAGCGTCGGGAGCACAGGGGACAATCAGCCCCAGCATTTT
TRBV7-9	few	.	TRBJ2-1	CASSLEEAPGQFF	TGTGCCAGCAGCTTAGAAGAGGCACCAGGGCAGTTCTTC